This T cell receptor beta chain derives from a study of cytomegalovirus exposure and HLA in healthy donors. The study's findings and limits: A later analysis by the authors found several of the most significant clusters apparently linked to common viral pathogens. Earlier findings revealed that most TCR beta V segments proved productive either about 87% or about 30% of the time. One variant, a missense change in DCLRE1C, was linked in a later analysis to TCR beta V- and J-gene trimming.

A multiplex PCR was run with 60 Vbeta primers and 13 Jbeta primers. TCRdb keeps only in-frame clones here, not all; method: immunoSEQ multiplex PCR. The data contain nearly 200,000 clones, more than 75% of them seen just once; the ten biggest clones take up 0.35% to 0.5%. As for this clone: Its antigen is not known.

Per germline, CDR1 SGDLS and CDR2 YYNGEE. This CDR3 contains 14 residues. The chain recombines TRBV9 with TRBJ2-5; 7 bases fit TRBD2. Judging by the DNA end, TRBJ2-7 fits better; the J call may be wrong. Specimen: PBMCs. This receptor was taken from a male donor in good health and CMV-seropositive. Written as DNA, the CDR3 is TGTGCCAGCAGCGTTCTGGGGGAGGGGTACGAGCAGTACTTC. Amino acids: CASSVLGEGYEQYF.